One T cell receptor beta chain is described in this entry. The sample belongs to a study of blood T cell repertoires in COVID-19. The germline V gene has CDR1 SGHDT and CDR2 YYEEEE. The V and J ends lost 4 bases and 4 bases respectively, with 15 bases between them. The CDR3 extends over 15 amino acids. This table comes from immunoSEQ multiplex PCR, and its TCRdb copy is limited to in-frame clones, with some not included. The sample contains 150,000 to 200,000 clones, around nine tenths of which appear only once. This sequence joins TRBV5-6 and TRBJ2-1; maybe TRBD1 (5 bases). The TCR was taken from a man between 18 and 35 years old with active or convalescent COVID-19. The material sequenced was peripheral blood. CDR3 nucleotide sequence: TGTGCCAGCAGCCCCTTCGGCAGGGCTTACAATGAGCAGTTCTTC. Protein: CASSPFGRAYNEQFF.